These 18 T cell receptor beta chains were all obtained from the same sample, sequenced in a study of T cells in Graves' hyperthyroidism and ophthalmopathy. RNA transcripts gave rise to amplified TCR beta CDR3 regions. First-round RT-PCR targeting the TCR CDR3 was performed with the HTBI primer set. TCRdb ran MiXCR on the multiplex PCR reads and lists one entry per CDR3 protein. Among about 560,000 distinct CDR3 sequences, around 15% were seen once, and the ten largest hold about 15%. Material: blood. The receptors were sampled from a woman in her thirties or forties with Graves' hyperthyroidism.

The chain couples TRBV5-1 to TRBJ1-4; 8 nucleotides line up with TRBD1. The ends lost 4 bases at V and 9 bases at J; junction bases unmatched: 11. The germline V gene encodes CDR1 SGHRS and CDR2 YFSETQ. The CDR3 has 15 residues. The CDR3 loop reads CASSEGQGLGKKLFF. Here the CDR3 DNA reads TGCGCCAGCAGCGAAGGACAGGGCCTCGGAAAAAAACTGTTTTTT.

This clonotype was counted many times. J is TRBJ2-7 and V is TRBV12-3 or TRBV12-4, with 9 bases identical to TRBD2. J gave up 3 bases and V 5 bases, and 2 bases lay outside the gene matches. The CDR3 runs 13 residues. CDR3 in amino acids: CASSHSGSYEQYF. The CDR3 DNA is TGTGCCAGCAGTCATAGCGGGAGCTACGAGCAGTACTTC.

The sample holds many counts of this clonotype. This chain connects TRBV5-1 to TRBJ2-3; a weak D match, TRBD1 (5 bases). This CDR3 comprises 16 residues. V shed 4 bases and J shed 0 bases, with 15 bases lying between them. CDR1 and CDR2 from the germline V gene are SGHRS and YFSETQ. Written as DNA, the CDR3 is TGCGCCAGCAGCCCCAACTACAGGATGAGCACAGATACGCAGTATTTT. This encodes CASSPNYRMSTDTQYF.

In its sample, this clonotype was seen many times. The CDR3 DNA is TGTGCCAGCAGTTTCCAGTACCTCGGAGGGCCTATGGATACGCAGTATTTT. This encodes CASSFQYLGGPMDTQYF. V gene TRBV28 combines with J gene TRBJ2-3; D is possibly TRBD2 (6 bases). Germline V CDR1 and CDR2: MDHEN, SYDVKM. The CDR3 has 17 residues. Trimming removed 3 bases at V and 6 bases at J, with 22 bases between.

This clonotype turned up a few times. V gene TRBV29-1 combines with J gene TRBJ2-5, with D maybe TRBD2 (5 bases). V was cut by 7 bases and J by 5 bases, with 11 bases left in between. CDR3 length: 11 amino acids. CDR1 and CDR2 from the germline V gene are SQVTM and ANQGSEA. The CDR3 nucleotides read TGCAGCGGAAAGGGCGGGGAGACCCAGTACTTC. Translated: CSGKGGETQYF.

The chain has TRBV30 and TRBJ1-6; D is perhaps TRBD1 (5 bases). The CDR3 loop spans 13 amino acids. The V gene lost 3 bases and the J gene lost 7 bases, with 10 bases spanning the gap. From germline, CDR1 is GTSNPN and CDR2 SVGIG (reference sequence). This CDR3 is CAWRGSGNSPLHF. The CDR3 nucleotides read TGTGCCTGGAGAGGGTCAGGGAATTCACCCCTCCACTTT.

This clonotype was detected ten times or more. The V gene is TRBV7-2, the J gene TRBJ1-1; the match to TRBD1 covers 7 bases. The CDR3 is 13 amino acids. The trim removed 5 bases at V and 4 bases at J, leaving 4 bases unmatched. Looked up from germline, CDR1 is SGHTA and CDR2 is FQGNSA. The CDR3 is CASSQGVFTEAFF. The DNA of the CDR3 is TGTGCCAGCAGCCAGGGGGTTTTCACTGAAGCTTTCTTT.

This clonotype has at least ten counts. This chain links TRBV11-2 with TRBJ2-7; TRBD2 might be the D (6 bases). The germline V gene encodes CDR1 SGHAT and CDR2 FQNNGV. The CDR3 loop spans 14 amino acids. With 3 bases removed from V and 3 bases from J, the gap between germline ends came to 12 bases. The CDR3 DNA sequence: TGTGCCAGCAGCTTGGCGGGATCTCTCTACGAGCAGTACTTC. It yields the protein CASSLAGSLYEQYF.

This clonotype was counted at least ten times. The chain employs TRBV5-8 and TRBJ1-1, with D unclear. Germline-derived CDR1 and CDR2 are SGHTS and YDEGEE. The CDR3 spans 14 residues. Trimming took off 4 bases at V and 1 base at J, with 11 bases between the two ends. DNA of the CDR3: TGTGCCAGCAGCATAATTCCAGCGAACACTGAAGCTTTCTTT. It is translated as CASSIIPANTEAFF.

Many counts were recorded for this clonotype. This sequence joins TRBV28 and TRBJ2-3; the match to TRBD1 covers 9 bases. With 7 bases clipped from V and 2 bases from J, the junction kept 19 bases outside the gene matches. Germline V gene data show CDR1 as MDHEN and CDR2 as SYDVKM. The CDR3 extends over 19 amino acids. DNA for the CDR3: TGTGCCAGCATCACTCGTTCCGCGCCGGGACAGGGAAACACAGATACGCAGTATTTT. It translates to CASITRSAPGQGNTDTQYF.

The chain is built from TRBV18 and TRBJ2-7, with a possible D match to TRBD2 (6 bases). This CDR3 comprises 17 residues. Germline lookup yields CDR1 KGHSH and CDR2 LQKENI. V dropped 2 bases and J dropped 2 bases, with 19 bases sitting between them. In DNA form, the CDR3 reads TGTGCCAGCTCACCATCCGGGACTCCTGGGTTCACCTACGAGCAGTACTTC. Residues: CASSPSGTPGFTYEQYF.

The CDR3 protein is CSVGQGALYEQYF. The CDR3 DNA follows: TGCAGCGTTGGACAGGGGGCCCTCTACGAGCAGTACTTC. V and J are TRBV29-1 and TRBJ2-7; TRBD1 matches at 10 bases. V shed 4 bases, J shed 3 bases, and the junction held 3 bases outside the gene matches. This CDR3 comprises 13 residues. Germline loops: CDR1 SQVTM, CDR2 ANQGSEA.

There are many counts of this clonotype. This chain uses TRBV2 with TRBJ2-1; D gene unclear. The CDR3 sequence is 14 residues long. The V end was cut by 6 bases, the J end by 2 bases, with 11 bases between. Germline V gene lookup returns CDR1 SNHLY and CDR2 FYNNEI. DNA of the CDR3: TGTGCCAGCAGGGCAACAGTCACCTACAATGAGCAGTTCTTC. Its translation: CASRATVTYNEQFF.

Worth noting for this clonotype: At one boundary the junction diverges from the germline segment, which might be a read error. The chain uses TRBV10-2 and TRBJ2-1, with 10 bases identical to TRBD2. The germline gives CDR1 WSHSY, CDR2 SAAADI. This CDR3 has 15 amino acids. The DNA of the CDR3 is TGCGCCAGCAGTGATTGGGCTAGCGGGAGAAATGAGCAGTCCTTC. It is translated as CASSDWASGRNEQSF.

The chain has TRBV27 and TRBJ1-2, with D possibly being TRBD1 (5 bases). The CDR3 covers 16 residues. V was pared by 6 bases and J by 8 bases, with 25 bases between. Germline loops: CDR1 MNHEY, CDR2 SMNVEV (reference sequence). The DNA for the CDR3 is TGTGCCAGCAGCCACGGGCAGGGTTGGAGTTTCTTGGGCTACACCTTC. This encodes CASSHGQGWSFLGYTF.

The sample holds many counts of this clonotype. This chain joins TRBV5-1 and TRBJ2-3, with 7 bases identical to TRBD1. The junction had 4 bases not matched to a gene; V was cut back by 0 bases and J by 0 bases. Germline V CDR1 and CDR2: SGHRS, YFSETQ. The CDR3 loop spans 16 amino acids. In DNA, the CDR3 is TGCGCCAGCAGCTTGGAGACAGGGCTCAGCACAGATACGCAGTATTTT. Translated: CASSLETGLSTDTQYF. Looking up the rest from reference TRBV5-1 and TRBJ2-3 gives the full variable domain: KAGVTQTPRYLIKTRGQQVTLSCSPISGHRSVSWYQQTPGQGLQFLFEYFSETQRNKGNFPGRFSGRQFSNSRSEMNVSTLELGDSALYLCASSLETGLSTDTQYFGPGTRLTVL.

This clonotype was counted a single time. The J gene is TRBJ2-2, the V gene TRBV10-1; TRBD2 matches at 9 bases. From germline, CDR1 is WNHNN and CDR2 SYGVQD (reference sequence). The CDR3 extends over 18 amino acids. The trim removed 3 bases at V and 5 bases at J, leaving 13 bases unmatched. The CDR3 loop is CASSDQTRLAVKTGELFF. The CDR3 DNA reads as TGCGCCAGCAGTGACCAGACGCGACTAGCGGTTAAGACCGGGGAGCTGTTTTTT.

This clonotype was observed at least ten times. The chain uses TRBV28 and TRBJ2-6, with TRBD1 matching 7 bases. CDR3 length: 18 amino acids. Germline lookup yields CDR1 MDHEN and CDR2 SYDVKM. V gave up 2 bases and J gave up 5 bases; unmatched junction bases: 12. The CDR3 coding sequence is TGTGCCAGCAGTTTACCGACAGGGCTCCCCTTCTGGGCCAACGTCCTGACTTTC. Protein: CASSLPTGLPFWANVLTF.